A single sample gave rise to the 5 T cell receptor beta chains below, sequenced in a study of blood T cell repertoires in COVID-19. Assay used: immunoSEQ multiplex PCR; TCRdb lists only in-frame clones, some missing. This table has tens of thousands of clones, roughly 88% appearing once. The material sequenced was peripheral blood. The receptors derive from a man in his 70s with acute or convalescent COVID-19.

The sample holds one count of this clone. The CDR3 DNA sequence: TGTGCCAGCAGCGCCAGACTAGCGGGAGTGAGGACAGATACGCAGTATTTT. Encoded protein: CASSARLAGVRTDTQYF. The chain links TRBV9 to TRBJ2-3; TRBD2 matches at 12 bases. V was clipped by 3 bases and J by 3 bases; unmatched bases: 8. Germline V gene data show CDR1 as SGDLS and CDR2 as YYNGEE. This CDR3 has 17 residues.

This rearrangement joins TRBV7-2 to TRBJ1-1; 8 bases align to TRBD1. The J segment lost 5 bases and the V segment lost 0 bases, leaving 5 bases of the junction unmatched. CDR3 length: 15 amino acids. CDR1 is SGHTA and CDR2 is FQGNSA in the germline V gene. CDR3 region: CASSLAETGVTEAFF. The CDR3 DNA follows: TGTGCCAGCAGCTTAGCAGAGACAGGGGTTACTGAAGCTTTCTTT.

The V and J genes are TRBV27 and TRBJ2-5; 7 bases fit TRBD1. With 2 bases clipped from V and 5 bases from J, the junction kept 11 bases outside the gene matches. CDR1 and CDR2 (germline): MNHEY, SMNVEV (reference sequence). The CDR3 totals 16 residues. For the CDR3, the DNA is TGTGCCAGCAGTTTAGGATTAGGGACAGCAGAGGAGACCCAGTACTTC. Translation: CASSLGLGTAEETQYF.

This chain links TRBV5-1 with TRBJ1-1; tentative D call: TRBD1 (6 bases). The CDR3 totals 15 residues. Germline CDR1 SGHRS, CDR2 YFSETQ. V gave up 3 bases and J gave up 0 bases, with 12 bases separating them. CDR3 sequence (DNA): TGCGCCAGCAGCTGGGGGGGCGCCTTGAACACTGAAGCTTTCTTT. Protein: CASSWGGALNTEAFF.

The chain is built from TRBV6-2 or TRBV6-3 and TRBJ2-1; TRBD2 matches 10 bases. The germline V gene has CDR1 MNHEY and CDR2 SVGEGT. V lost 7 bases to trimming and J lost 6 bases; unmatched junction nucleotides: 9. This CDR3 is built from 15 residues. The CDR3, as DNA: TGTGCCAGCAACCCGCGGGCTAGCGGGAGCAATGAGCAGTTCTTC. This translates into CASNPRASGSNEQFF.